Listed here are 16 T cell receptor beta chains from one sample, sequenced in a study of HIV-infected patients and healthy controls. Reverse transcription used 450 to 650 ng RNA and constant-region primers for alpha and beta. Using multiplexing indices, alpha and beta chain libraries were generated apart by chain-specific third strand synthesis. TCRdb re-derived calls from the 5' RACE reads in MiXCR, one entry per CDR3 protein. The profile shows fewer than 4,500 distinct CDR3 sequences, less than 9% of them singletons. No cell fractionation was done, so the repertoire covers all unsorted peripheral blood T cells. Specimen: blood, collected before antiretroviral therapy. The receptor source for this set is an adult with HIV infection.

This rearrangement joins TRBV5-6 to TRBJ1-4; TRBD1 is a possible D gene (5 bases). V lost 5 bases to trimming and J lost 3 bases, with 11 bases between them. Germline CDR1 is SGHDT and CDR2 is YYEEEE. This CDR3 has 14 amino acids. CDR3 sequence (DNA): TGTGCCAGCAGGGGGCGAGGGGCTAATGAAAAACTGTTTTTT. Amino acids: CASRGRGANEKLFF.

In its sample, this clonotype was seen many times. This chain links TRBV7-3 with TRBJ2-1, with 14 bases that match TRBD2. CDR3 length: 19 amino acids. The germline V gene encodes CDR1 SGHTA and CDR2 FQGTGA. V gave up 5 bases and J gave up 4 bases; unmatched junction bases: 13. The CDR3 spells CASSLPGGTSGSRYNEQFF. The CDR3 DNA is TGTGCCAGCAGCCTCCCCGGCGGGACTAGCGGGAGTAGGTACAATGAGCAGTTCTTC.

This clonotype was recorded many times. The V call is TRBV20-1, the J call TRBJ1-5; D remains ambiguous. The CDR3 is made up of 13 amino acids. Trimming removed 6 bases from V and 1 base from J, with 10 bases in between. CDR1 is DFQATT, CDR2 SNEGSKA, per germline (reference sequence). This chain's CDR3 is CSAQFGSNQPQHF. The CDR3 DNA is TGCAGTGCACAATTCGGGAGCAATCAGCCCCAGCATTTT.

By share of the sample, this clonotype is large. The rearrangement links TRBV20-1 to TRBJ2-6; D is perhaps TRBD2 (5 bases). Trimming took off 1 base at V and 6 bases at J, with 13 bases between the two ends. The germline CDR1 and CDR2 sequences are DFQATT and SNEGSKA (reference sequence). The CDR3 length is 15 residues. As DNA, the CDR3 is TGCAGTGCTAGAGGAGCGGCCACTCTGGCCAACGTCCTGACTTTC. This translates into CSARGAATLANVLTF.

In this sample, this clonotype is large. The chain joins TRBV24-1 to TRBJ2-5; 7 nucleotides align to TRBD2. This CDR3 has 15 amino acids. Looked up from germline, CDR1 is KGHDR and CDR2 is SFDVKD. The ends lost 5 bases at V and 5 bases at J; junction bases unmatched: 10. This CDR3 reads CATSGSTDGGETQYF. The CDR3 region has the DNA TGTGCCACCAGTGGCAGTACTGACGGGGGGGAGACCCAGTACTTC.

This clonotype is deemed large. The chain uses TRBV7-3 and TRBJ2-1, with 7 bases that match TRBD2. V lost 5 bases, J lost 7 bases, and 8 bases stayed unmatched. The CDR3 runs to 14 residues. Germline loops: CDR1 SGHTA, CDR2 FQGTGA. CDR3 region: CASSRGGSWNEQFF. The CDR3 bases are TGTGCCAGCAGCCGGGGCGGGAGTTGGAATGAGCAGTTCTTC.

This clonotype appeared a few times. The V call is TRBV12-3 or TRBV12-4, the J call TRBJ2-2; D is ambiguous. V was cut by 5 bases and J by 4 bases, with 5 bases left in between. This CDR3 has 12 residues. CDR3 region: CASSPGTGELFF. The CDR3 nucleotides are TGTGCCAGCAGTCCAGGCACCGGGGAGCTGTTTTTT.

This clonotype is classed as medium-sized (0.01 to 0.1%). This chain uses TRBV19 with TRBJ1-5, with D maybe TRBD1 (5 bases). Germline CDR1 LNHDA, CDR2 SQIVND (reference sequence). Trimming pared 5 bases from V and 1 base from J, leaving 9 bases between. This CDR3 has 14 amino acids. Written as DNA, the CDR3 is TGTGCCAGTAGTGTGACAGCGAGCAATCAGCCCCAGCATTTT. Translating gives CASSVTASNQPQHF.

This clonotype counts as medium-sized. The chain is built from TRBV6-4 and TRBJ2-3; weak D call: TRBD2 (6 bases). V was cut by 2 bases and J by 4 bases, with 13 bases left in between. This CDR3 comprises 15 residues. CDR1 is MRHNA, CDR2 SNTAGT, per germline. The CDR3 loop reads CASSDAKGGADTQYF. The CDR3 nucleotides are TGTGCCAGCAGTGACGCGAAAGGAGGGGCAGATACGCAGTATTTT.

This clonotype was recorded at least ten times. This chain connects TRBV6-2 or TRBV6-3 to TRBJ2-5; no reliable D call. This CDR3 comprises 14 residues. Germline-derived CDR1 and CDR2 are MNHEY and SVGEGT. Trimming took off 7 bases at V and 0 bases at J, with 12 bases between the two ends. CDR3 nucleotide sequence: TGTGCCAGCAAGGGCATGGGTTACCAAGAGACCCAGTACTTC. It yields the protein CASKGMGYQETQYF.

This clonotype is medium-sized (0.01 to 0.1%) within its sample. The chain joins TRBV5-5 to TRBJ1-2, with 7 bases lining up with TRBD1. With V trimmed by 0 bases and J by 2 bases, 1 base remained unmatched. The germline CDR1 and CDR2 sequences are SGHKS and YYEKEE (reference sequence). The CDR3 consists of 14 residues. The CDR3 DNA is TGTGCCAGCAGCTTGGAGGGGGCGAACTATGGCTACACCTTC. Translated, it gives CASSLEGANYGYTF.

The V and J genes are TRBV12-3 or TRBV12-4 and TRBJ2-2; 9 nucleotides match TRBD2. The CDR3 loop spans 15 amino acids. Trimming cost V 3 bases and J 5 bases; bases outside gene matches: 4. CDR3 loop: CASSLSGRSTGELFF. The CDR3, as DNA: TGTGCCAGCAGTTTGAGCGGGAGGTCGACCGGGGAGCTGTTTTTT.

This clonotype was observed a few times. The rearrangement uses TRBV27 and TRBJ2-6; unclear D gene. CDR3 length: 17 residues. From germline, CDR1 is MNHEY and CDR2 SMNVEV (reference sequence). V shed 4 bases and J shed 4 bases, with 17 bases lying between them. The CDR3 sequence: CASSSSSYVLGANVLTF. The CDR3 coding sequence is TGTGCCAGCAGTTCCTCGTCCTATGTCCTGGGGGCCAACGTCCTGACTTTC.

This clonotype is medium-sized within its sample. The J gene is TRBJ2-3, the V gene TRBV20-1; 14 bases match TRBD2. Germline CDR1 and CDR2: DFQATT and SNEGSKA (reference sequence). Trimming removed 4 bases from V and 7 bases from J; junction bases left unmatched: 7. The CDR3 is 15 residues long. The CDR3 spells CSATWTSGGSYTQYF. In DNA, the CDR3 is TGCAGTGCTACTTGGACTAGCGGGGGGTCATATACGCAGTATTTT.

This clonotype rates as large. This chain uses TRBV29-1 with TRBJ2-2; D might be TRBD1 or TRBD2, each matching 5 bases. Per the germline V gene, CDR1 is SQVTM and CDR2 is ANQGSEA. V was cut by 3 bases and J by 5 bases, with 22 bases left in between. CDR3 length equals 17 residues. This CDR3 reads CSVDMVLWGSGTGELFF. The CDR3, as DNA: TGCAGCGTTGATATGGTTCTGTGGGGGAGTGGGACCGGGGAGCTGTTTTTT.

This clonotype is termed medium-sized. The genes are TRBV19 and TRBJ2-1, with D perhaps assigned TRBD1 or TRBD2 (5 bases each). This CDR3 is built from 13 residues. Deletions cut 1 base from V and 9 bases from J, with 10 bases between. Per germline, CDR1 LNHDA and CDR2 SQIVND (reference sequence). This CDR3 is CASSIVGTAEQFF. The CDR3 DNA reads TGTGCCAGTAGTATAGTGGGGACGGCTGAGCAGTTCTTC.